The present TCR beta chain was sequenced within a study of blood T cell repertoires in COVID-19 (dated by TCRdb to the early 2020s). Regarding the complete study: Samples from collaborators originated in the United States, Italy and Spain and spanned both the acute and convalescent phases of COVID-19. The prospective study material was composed of cDNA or gDNA derived from T cells, B-cell-depleted T cells, or PBMCs. Subjects who had been exposed to COVID-19, were actively infected with it, or had recovered from it provided the deeply sampled blood TCRbeta repertoires that made up the dataset. The repertoires were released in a freely available public database meant as a resource for research on the immune response to SARS-CoV-2. The samples were drawn from two sources: the first 160 participants of the ongoing ImmuneRACE study, and 1,000 to 1,500 subjects contributed by 6 global collaborators. Sample metadata almost always included a de-identified subject ID, COVID-19 status, age in years and sex. HLA class I and class II types, where available, came from metadata supplied by the sample provider rather than from assay-based typing.

V is shortened by 2 bases, J by 7 bases, and the region joining them spans 12 bases. The CDR3 starts with the cysteine, ends with the phenylalanine, and has 14 residues. Here the CDR3 DNA is all that survives: 42 bases in frame from base 1. Reading the germline V gene gives CDR1 MNHEY and CDR2 SVGAGI. Each collaborating institution followed its own protocols to collect whole blood in K2EDTA tubes. Collaborator samples were shipped for TCRbeta analysis as frozen whole blood, isolated PBMCs, or DNA extracted from either sample type. Broad study findings and their caveats: How much clinical and demographic metadata was included differed by source and by participant, and the metadata was provided uncurated.

On this clone itself: It lacks a known antigen. Within one base of it there is no much larger clone, and no base qualities were kept.

TCRbeta CDR3 regions were amplified from genomic DNA using the immunoSEQ Assay, a bias-controlled multiplex PCR. On the study's bioinformatics: The number of nucleated cells in each sample was estimated by amplification of reference gene primers within the assay. To quantify the absolute abundance of each unique TCRbeta CDR3 rearrangement, sequence reads were collapsed and filtered. For each sample, productive Simpson clonality was calculated by taking the square root of Simpson's diversity index across productive rearrangements. Imported from immuneACCESS, the table was reduced by TCRdb to in-frame sequences with V and J called. These copies leave out some clones; in studies compared against another copy, an unresolved V gene accounts for under half, and the cause of the remainder is not known. From that table come the V and J calls and clone size; the DNA was used to work out D and trimming. The sample table shows around 250,000 clones, and 86% are seen once. The ten largest clones add up to 6.2% of the sample.

The clonotype comes from a man in his 60s with acute or convalescent COVID-19. The chain is assembled from TRBV6-5 and TRBJ1-5; the D gene is not confidently resolved. The sequencing input was peripheral blood. The sequence in DNA is TGTGCCAGCAGTTACGCCATGGAGGGCCAGCCCCAGCATTTT. Its protein reads: CASSYAMEGQPQHF.